The next 22 T cell receptor beta chains were all read from a single sample in a study of OX40 agonist ivuxolimab in advanced cancers. Profiling relied on immunoSEQ multiplex PCR, and the TCRdb table lists in-frame clones only, not all of them. This table has around 40,000 clones, around nine tenths appearing once. Sequences were derived from CD4+ or CD8+ T cells sorted from blood, sampled in a trial of the OX40 agonist ivuxolimab. These receptor sequences come from an adult with an advanced solid tumor such as melanoma, head and neck, liver or kidney cancer.

On this clone itself: The sample carries other DNA sequences with the same CDR3. The chain combines TRBV4-2 with TRBJ1-4, with D unclear. The CDR3 spans 13 residues. Deletions cut 6 bases from V and 6 bases from J, with 11 bases between. Per the germline V gene, CDR1 is LGHNA and CDR2 is YNFKEQ. CDR3 residues: CASSRVLDEKLFF. In DNA, the CDR3 is TGTGCCAGCAGTAGGGTGCTCGATGAAAAACTGTTTTTT.

This clone was observed once. This chain links TRBV27 with TRBJ1-1, with a weak D call TRBD1 (5 bases). Germline-derived CDR1 and CDR2 are MNHEY and SMNVEV (reference sequence). V lost 5 bases and J 6 bases, leaving 16 bases between the germline ends. This CDR3 is built from 14 residues. The CDR3 is CASSPGLPGAEAFF. The DNA for the CDR3 is TGTGCCAGCAGTCCGGGACTACCGGGCGCTGAAGCTTTCTTT.

This sequence joins TRBV27 and TRBJ2-7; D gene ambiguous. V lost 8 bases, J lost 3 bases, and 14 bases lay in between. The CDR3 loop spans 13 amino acids. The germline V gene encodes CDR1 MNHEY and CDR2 SMNVEV (reference sequence). CDR3 sequence: CASSWTAGYEQYF. CDR3 in DNA: TGTGCCAGCTCTTGGACGGCCGGCTACGAGCAGTACTTC.

By its share, this clone is medium-sized. The chain employs TRBV5-6 and TRBJ1-4; D not resolved. The V end was cut by 0 bases, the J end by 8 bases, with 8 bases between. Germline CDR1 reads SGHDT; CDR2 reads YYEEEE. This CDR3 region has 13 residues. This CDR3 reads CASSLVQEEKLFF. CDR3 sequence (DNA): TGTGCCAGCAGCTTGGTGCAGGAAGAAAAACTGTTTTTT.

The chain combines TRBV7-9 with TRBJ2-5; D is possibly TRBD2 (6 bases). The CDR3 has 13 amino acids. The ends were cut back, 3 bases at V and 5 bases at J, with 10 bases in the middle. From germline, CDR1 is SEHNR and CDR2 FQNEAQ (reference sequence). CDR3 region: CASSFGGWETQYF. The DNA for the CDR3 is TGTGCCAGCAGCTTCGGGGGTTGGGAGACCCAGTACTTC.

The chain has TRBV6-6 and TRBJ2-5; D gene uncertain. The J call may be mistaken, given a closer DNA end match to TRBJ2-7. The germline gives CDR1 MNHNY, CDR2 SVGAGI (reference sequence). CDR3 length equals 14 residues. The CDR3 is CASSYSDGNYEQYF. CDR3 nucleotides: TGTGCCAGCAGTTACTCGGACGGTAACTACGAGCAGTACTTC.

J is TRBJ1-6 and V is TRBV5-1; D is unclear. CDR3 size: 14 residues. Germline CDR1 is SGHRS and CDR2 is YFSETQ. The V and J ends lost 7 bases and 5 bases respectively, with 13 bases between them. The CDR3 coding sequence is TGCGCCAGCTCCCCGGGCAGAAATAATTCACCCCTCCACTTT. The encoded protein is CASSPGRNNSPLHF.

V usage is TRBV19 and J usage is TRBJ1-3; D call uncertain. The CDR3 length is 13 residues. Germline CDR1 reads LNHDA; CDR2 reads SQIVND (reference sequence). The germline V and J ends were trimmed by 5 bases and 3 bases, with 8 bases remaining between them. CDR3 nucleotide sequence: TGTGCCAGTAGTTCCTCCTTTGGAAACACCATATATTTT. It codes for CASSSSFGNTIYF.

This clone was picked up one time. The chain employs TRBV6-1 and TRBJ1-1, with 8 bases identical to TRBD1. Looked up from germline, CDR1 is MNHNS and CDR2 is SASEGT. Trimming cost V 4 bases and J 0 bases; bases outside gene matches: 7. The CDR3 spans 16 residues. Here the CDR3 reads CASSGTPGGVNTEAFF. CDR3 sequence (DNA): TGTGCCAGCAGTGGCACCCCAGGGGGCGTGAACACTGAAGCTTTCTTT.

The chain joins TRBV6-1 to TRBJ1-2; D remains unclear. Germline V gives CDR1 MNHNS, CDR2 SASEGT. CDR3 length: 12 residues. Trimming took 7 bases from V and 7 from J, leaving 13 bases between them. The CDR3 DNA sequence: TGTGCCAGCACTCTTTGGGCTGCTGGCTACACCTTC. This translates into CASTLWAAGYTF.

The chain recombines TRBV13 with TRBJ1-2, with D perhaps matching TRBD1 (6 bases). The CDR3 extends over 13 amino acids. The V gene's germline CDR1 is PRHDT and CDR2 FYEKMQ (reference sequence). V was clipped by 2 bases and J by 8 bases, with 12 bases between them. CDR3 residues: CASSLQGLRGYTF. The CDR3 bases are TGTGCCAGCAGCTTACAGGGGCTGAGAGGCTACACCTTC. Filled out from reference TRBV13 and TRBJ1-2, the complete variable domain reads AAGVIQSPRHLIKEKRETATLKCYPIPRHDTVYWYQQGPGQDPQFLISFYEKMQSDKGSIPDRFSAQQFSDYHSELNMSSLELGDSALYFCASSLQGLRGYTFGSGTRLTVV.

CDR3 sequence reads: CASSWVAGDSYNEQFF. The DNA for the CDR3 is TGTGCCAGCAGTTGGGTAGCGGGAGATTCATACAATGAGCAGTTCTTC. The rearrangement links TRBV28 to TRBJ2-1, with 9 bases lining up with TRBD2. This CDR3 contains 16 residues. After removal of 4 bases from V and 4 bases from J, the junction contained 8 bases not matched to a gene. Per germline, CDR1 MDHEN and CDR2 SYDVKM.

The V call is TRBV10-3, the J call TRBJ2-1; TRBD2 agrees at 14 bases. The germline V gene encodes CDR1 ENHRY and CDR2 SYGVKD. This CDR3 has 17 amino acids. The ends lost 5 bases at V and 8 bases at J; junction bases unmatched: 11. CDR3: CAISWDIGTSGSYEQFF. In nucleotides, the CDR3 is TGTGCCATCAGTTGGGACATTGGGACTAGCGGGAGTTATGAGCAGTTCTTC.

The chain joins TRBV6-6 to TRBJ1-1; TRBD1 might be the D (5 bases). This CDR3 region has 13 residues. Trimming stripped 2 bases from V and 6 bases from J, with 10 bases between. Germline assignment: CDR1 MNHNY and CDR2 SVGAGI (reference sequence). Here the CDR3 DNA reads TGTGCCAGCAGTTACCCAGGGAGGGCTGAAGCTTTCTTT. Its protein product is CASSYPGRAEAFF.

This chain links TRBV29-1 with TRBJ1-1; D might be TRBD1 (5 bases). There are 13 residues in the CDR3. Germline V gives CDR1 SQVTM, CDR2 ANQGSEA. The V end lost 2 bases, the J end lost 3 bases, and 10 bases lay between the germline ends. The CDR3 spells CSVEPGVDTEAFF. CDR3 nucleotides: TGCAGCGTTGAACCGGGGGTTGACACTGAAGCTTTCTTT.

The J gene is TRBJ1-5, the V gene TRBV27; D is unresolved. This CDR3 has 14 amino acids. V lost 0 bases and J 6 bases, leaving 9 bases between the germline ends. Looked up from germline, CDR1 is MNHEY and CDR2 is SMNVEV (reference sequence). The CDR3 DNA follows: TGTGCCAGCAGTTTATCGGAAGGTATTCAGCCCCAGCATTTT. It codes for CASSLSEGIQPQHF.

This clone has a single count. This rearrangement joins TRBV11-2 to TRBJ2-3, with D tentatively TRBD2 (6 bases). Germline V gene data show CDR1 as SGHAT and CDR2 as FQNNGV. Trimming stripped 1 base from V and 2 bases from J, with 10 bases between. This CDR3 contains 15 residues. The CDR3 sequence is CASSLGRGSTDTQYF. In DNA form, the CDR3 reads TGTGCCAGCAGCTTAGGGAGGGGATCCACAGATACGCAGTATTTT.

This chain connects TRBV6-6 to TRBJ2-5; 10 bases line up with TRBD2. Germline V gene sequence: CDR1 MNHNY, CDR2 SVGAGI (reference sequence). The CDR3 covers 15 residues. Losses at the gene ends were 6 bases for V and 4 bases for J; bases not matched to a gene: 8. The CDR3 sequence is CASRGLLAGRETQYF. The CDR3 DNA reads TGTGCCAGCAGGGGTCTACTAGCGGGGAGAGAGACCCAGTACTTC.

The chain recombines TRBV4-1 with TRBJ1-1; tentatively, D is TRBD1 (6 bases). Between the trimmed V and J ends, which lost 3 bases and 11 bases, there was a span of 13 bases. The CDR3 has 12 amino acids. Germline CDR1 and CDR2: MGHRA and YSYEKL. CDR3 in DNA: TGCGCCAGCAGCCAGGGGGGCCCCGGGGCTTTCTTT. Protein sequence: CASSQGGPGAFF.

The rearrangement links TRBV29-1 to TRBJ2-7; TRBD2 aligns across 14 bases. The V gene end was trimmed by 1 base and the J gene end by 4 bases; junction bases not matched to a gene: 6. Germline-derived CDR1 and CDR2 are SQVTM and ANQGSEA. CDR3 length equals 16 residues. The CDR3 nucleotides are TGCAGCGTTGAAGGGACTAGCGGGGGGCCGCGATACGAGCAGTACTTC. Its protein product is CSVEGTSGGPRYEQYF.

The chain couples TRBV12-5 to TRBJ2-7; the D is unclear. Germline CDR1 LGHNT, CDR2 FRNRAP. Trimming stripped 1 base from V and 3 bases from J, with 7 bases between. This CDR3 comprises 13 residues. The CDR3: CASGLGRLYEQYF. The DNA for the CDR3 is TGTGCTAGTGGTTTGGGCAGGCTCTACGAGCAGTACTTC.

The chain employs TRBV21-1 and TRBJ1-6. TRBV21-1 is a pseudogene. The CDR3 sequence is 15 residues long. This CDR3 reads CASSKCTQGDSPLHF. The CDR3 DNA sequence: TGTGCCAGCAGCAAATGTACCCAGGGAGATTCACCCCTCCACTTT.